This T cell receptor (beta chain) originates from a study of radiation and T cells in renal cell carcinoma. Study-level results: Without pretreatment biopsies, baseline tumor clonotype presence was undetermined. In blood, top tumor clones expanded by 2 weeks, shrinking by 4.

The method was immunoSEQ multiplex PCR; TCRdb's version includes in-frame clones alone and lacks a portion of them. The sample has 100,000 to 150,000 clones; around 85% are singletons. Time point in this sample: blood 2 weeks post-SBRT. Sample treatment: 15 Gy SBRT to primary tumor, nephrectomy 4 weeks later. As to this clone: As yet, its antigen is unknown.

This CDR3 comprises 13 residues. V dropped 3 bases and J dropped 6 bases, with 12 bases sitting between them. From germline, CDR1 is LNHDA and CDR2 SQIVND (reference sequence). The TCR comes from a man aged 50 or older with renal cell carcinoma. The chain links TRBV19 to TRBJ2-7; D not resolved. The sequenced sample was blood, obtained from a patient whose treatment included radiotherapy and nephrectomy. CDR3 in DNA: TGTGCCAGTAGTATCTGGAGTAACTCCGAGCAGTACTTC. It encodes CASSIWSNSEQYF.